What follows describes a single T cell receptor beta chain. The data are from a study of shared T cell receptors in the human thymus. This table comes from immunoSEQ multiplex PCR, and its TCRdb copy is limited to in-frame clones, with some not included. The sample includes some 400,000 clones, 95% of them seen just once. This clonotype originated in a human donor. Input material: thymocytes.

The CDR3 DNA follows: TGTGCCAGCAGCTTCCACCGGACAGGGCGTGCATGCACCATATATTTT. It encodes CASSFHRTGRACTIYF. The chain joins TRBV7-9 to TRBJ1-3; 8 nucleotides match TRBD1. In germline, CDR1 is SEHNR, CDR2 FQNEAQ (reference sequence). V shed 3 bases, J shed 9 bases, and the junction held 13 bases outside the gene matches. The CDR3 totals 16 residues.